This TCR beta chain was identified during a study of PD-L1 blockade in urothelial cancer. The time point was: pretreatment peripheral blood. Profiling relied on immunoSEQ multiplex PCR, and the TCRdb table lists in-frame clones only, not all of them. The data contain under 60,000 clones, about 86% of them singletons. With 4 bases clipped from V and 0 bases from J, the junction kept 2 bases outside the gene matches. In germline, CDR1 is MNHNY, CDR2 SVGAGI (reference sequence). The CDR3 runs to 16 residues. The source material was PBMCs, sampled around atezolizumab (anti-PD-L1) treatment. The sequence was collected from a man in his 70s with urothelial cancer. The chain combines TRBV6-6 with TRBJ2-5; 13 positions match TRBD2. The DNA of the CDR3 is TGTGCCAGCAGTTCTGGGACTAGCGGGAACCAAGAGACCCAGTACTTC. Residues: CASSSGTSGNQETQYF.